The T cell receptor beta chain described here comes from a study of vaccination and CD4 T cells after COVID-19. A word on this clonotype: Its antigen is not identified.

An Oncomine TCR Beta short-read assay was used to sequence the DNA from cultured CD4+ T cells. TCRdb ran MiXCR on the PCR reads and lists one entry per CDR3 protein. The table lists over 15,000 distinct CDR3 sequences, less than 70% of them singletons. Indicated treatment: roughly ten-day PBMC culture with coronavirus spike peptide pools or control peptides (ViraFEST assay). From germline, CDR1 is SNHLY and CDR2 FYNNEI. This CDR3 has 13 amino acids. Trimming took off 5 bases at V and 8 bases at J, with 10 bases between the two ends. The chain links TRBV2 to TRBJ1-6; D unresolved. Sequencing input: CD4+ T cells from blood, cultured in vitro. This receptor was obtained from a human donor who had recovered from COVID-19. DNA for the CDR3: TGTGCCAGCAGTCTCTCATGGGATTCACCCCTCCACTTT. Translation: CASSLSWDSPLHF.